These T cell receptor beta chains were read from a single sample in a study of blood T cell repertoires in COVID-19. Data came from immunoSEQ multiplex PCR; TCRdb stores just in-frame clones and leaves some out. The data contain tens of thousands of clones, about 70% of them singletons. The material sequenced was peripheral blood. These receptors came from an older woman with acute or convalescent COVID-19. Each CDR3 is given without its conserved first and last residue. Where a row states a size, it is once, few, many or the class of an expanded clone; other rows omit it.

len	v_gene	j_gene	abundance	CDR3aa
14	TRBV27	TRBJ2-4	-	ASSTDRALVKNIQY
14	TRBV5-6	TRBJ2-5	-	ASSSRGQGYQETQY
11	TRBV5-1	TRBJ1-1	-	ASSFEVGTEAF
14	TRBV7-6	TRBJ2-5	few	ASSLWANSYQETQY
9	TRBV5-6	TRBJ1-2	-	ASSSVYGYT
9	TRBV20-1	TRBJ2-5	-	SARLRETQY
12	TRBV5-1	TRBJ2-7	-	ASSSGQSLYEQY
12	TRBV7-9	TRBJ2-2	-	ASSLVANTGELF
11	TRBV20-1	TRBJ1-2	few	SASEGAAYGYT
14	TRBV2	TRBJ2-1	-	ASSEEAQTAYNEQF
13	TRBV27	TRBJ2-1	-	ASRSGTSSRNEQF
17	TRBV5-6	TRBJ2-5	-	ASSPWVWTSGGPGETQY
11	TRBV19	TRBJ1-1	-	AAGQGAYTEAF
14	TRBV6-1	TRBJ2-2	-	ASSVGTGTYTGELF
13	TRBV5-1	TRBJ2-1	once	ASSLPGSSYNEQF
14	TRBV18	TRBJ1-1	-	ASSPLGTQMNTEAF
16	TRBV19	TRBJ1-2	-	ASSIIRAPAGANYGYT
10	TRBV29-1	TRBJ2-7	-	SARTDSYEQY
13	TRBV7-2	TRBJ1-1	few	ASSLGGQANREAF
14	TRBV15	TRBJ1-6	-	ATSREGGGMNSPLH
14	TRBV4-1	TRBJ1-4	-	ASSQELTQTNEKLF
14	TRBV7-8	TRBJ1-4	-	ASSFGQGAPGEKLF
11	TRBV5-1	TRBJ2-5	-	ASSLGQIETQY
13	TRBV6-5	TRBJ2-7	-	ASSYKRDTPYEQY
13	TRBV10-3	TRBJ2-3	-	AISDQAGRTDTQY
11	TRBV7-2	TRBJ2-1	-	ASSLVVREKQF
11	TRBV10-3	TRBJ1-1	once	ASEQGAGTEAF
14	TRBV25-1	TRBJ1-3	-	ASTSNYTGPGNTIY
15	TRBV3-1/TRBV3-2	TRBJ2-1	-	ASSQDSGLAGDNEQF
12	TRBV2	TRBJ1-1	-	ASSPDRGRTEAF
11	TRBV6-1	TRBJ2-3	-	ASSEAPTGKQY
15	TRBV7-2	TRBJ1-2	-	ASSLGAGTGGNYGYT
13	TRBV5-5	TRBJ1-2	-	ASSLAQQGNYGYT
14	TRBV19	TRBJ1-4	many	ASSIEQGKEDEKLF
10	TRBV5-1	TRBJ1-1	few	ASSPGVPEAF
14	TRBV12-2	TRBJ1-2	-	ASSHRRDSSPYGYT
13	TRBV5-1	TRBJ1-6	-	ASSPDGRGNSPLH
13	TRBV5-6	TRBJ1-2	-	ASSGGRDNHYGYT
12	TRBV11-3	TRBJ2-1	-	ASSSRQGRREQF
14	TRBV6-4	TRBJ2-5	-	ASSDSSAEIQETQY
12	TRBV15	TRBJ1-2	once	ATSQQGESYGYT
15	TRBV5-4	TRBJ2-1	-	ASSLPPTGLGYNEQF
16	TRBV19	TRBJ1-5	few	ASSIQQVLERSNQPQH
11	TRBV5-1	TRBJ1-2	-	ASNLDRGGGYT
12	TRBV6-4	TRBJ2-2	-	ASRSDRYTGELF
13	TRBV5-1	TRBJ2-2	-	ASSFGGDGGGELF